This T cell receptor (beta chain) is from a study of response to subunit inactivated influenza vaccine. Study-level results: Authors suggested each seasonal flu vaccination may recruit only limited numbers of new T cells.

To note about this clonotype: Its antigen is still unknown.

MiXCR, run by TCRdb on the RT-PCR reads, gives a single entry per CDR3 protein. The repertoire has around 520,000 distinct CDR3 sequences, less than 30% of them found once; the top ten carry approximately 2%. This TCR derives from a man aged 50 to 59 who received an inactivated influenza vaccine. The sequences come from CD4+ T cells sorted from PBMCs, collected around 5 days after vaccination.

The CDR3 nucleotides read TGTGCCAGCAGCGTAGGCGCAGGGTGGCGAGAGACCCAGTACTTC. It is translated as CASSVGAGWRETQYF. The rearrangement joins TRBV9 to TRBJ2-5, with a weak D call TRBD1 (5 bases). The V gene lost 0 bases and the J gene lost 4 bases, with 13 bases spanning the gap. The CDR3 contains 15 residues. Germline V lookup: CDR1 SGDLS, CDR2 YYNGEE.